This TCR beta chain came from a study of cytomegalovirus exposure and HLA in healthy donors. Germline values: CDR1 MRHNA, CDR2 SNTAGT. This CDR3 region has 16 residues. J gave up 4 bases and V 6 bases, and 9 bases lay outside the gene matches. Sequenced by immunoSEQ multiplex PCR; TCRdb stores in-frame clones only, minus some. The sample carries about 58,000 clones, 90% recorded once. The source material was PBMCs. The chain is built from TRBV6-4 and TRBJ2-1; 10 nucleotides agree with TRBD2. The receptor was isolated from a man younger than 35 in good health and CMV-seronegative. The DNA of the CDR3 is TGTGCCAGCAGCGAAGAAGCGGGAGGGCCATACAATGAGCAGTTCTTC. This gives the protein CASSEEAGGPYNEQFF.